The T cell receptor beta chain under discussion was sequenced for a study of cytotoxic CD8 clonotypes in ibrutinib-treated CLL. The overall study: The patients, around 12 relapsed/refractory and approximately 15 treatment-naive, included approximately 17 who were IGHV unmutated. On average, each sample had about 250,000 productive templates and more than 75,000 productive rearrangements.

Sequencing used immunoSEQ multiplex PCR; TCRdb keeps in-frame clones, though not all of them. The sample includes around 27,000 clones, roughly 69% seen only once; the top ten take roughly 47%. The origin of this receptor is a human donor with chronic lymphocytic leukemia. The sample in question was PBMCs, obtained at disease progression, from a patient treated with ibrutinib.

The CDR3 DNA follows: TGTGCCAGCAGCGTCGGGCAGGGGGTTTTCGAGCAGTACTTC. It is translated as CASSVGQGVFEQYF. The chain recombines TRBV9 with TRBJ2-7; TRBD1 matches 7 bases. Germline CDR1 is SGDLS and CDR2 is YYNGEE. V was pared by 2 bases and J by 6 bases, with 8 bases of the junction left unmatched. CDR3 length: 14 amino acids. The whole variable domain, filled in from reference TRBV9 and TRBJ2-7, reads DSGVTQTPKHLITATGQRVTLRCSPRSGDLSVYWYQQSLDQGLQFLIQYYNGEERAKGNILERFSAQQFPDLHSELNLSSLELGDSALYFCASSVGQGVFEQYFGPGTRLTVT.